This T cell receptor (beta chain) originates from a study of cytomegalovirus exposure and HLA in healthy donors. Study outcomes and limitations: Among the most significant clusters, several appeared linked to common viral pathogens in a later analysis.

This clone was counted a single time. The antigen is unknown. In the PCR, 60 Vbeta and 13 Jbeta primers were used. The assay was immunoSEQ multiplex PCR, and TCRdb's table has in-frame clones only and misses some. The data contain roughly 99,000 clones, about 84% of them singletons. This CDR3 spans 15 amino acids. Germline V gene data show CDR1 as SGHNT and CDR2 as YYREEE (reference sequence). V gave up 1 base and J gave up 3 bases; unmatched junction bases: 3. The chain is built from TRBV5-4 and TRBJ2-3; 9 nucleotides align to TRBD2. This sequence was found in a man aged 25 to 45 in good health and CMV-seronegative. Sequenced: PBMCs. CDR3 sequence reads: CASSLSSGETDTQYF. The CDR3 coding sequence is TGTGCCAGCAGCTTGTCTAGCGGGGAGACAGATACGCAGTATTTT.